This entry concerns a single T cell receptor beta chain. Its antigen is unknown. The sample is drawn from a study of T cells in localized non-small cell lung cancer. Whole-study results and caveats: It was uninvolved adjacent lung that showed the highest T cell clonality, exceeding tumor. Detection in adjacent lung was observed for a median roughly 57 of the top 100 tumor clones. Prolonged overall survival went with higher T cell density in the blood.

The V gene's germline CDR1 is MGHDK and CDR2 SYGVNS. Deletions cut 7 bases from V and 12 bases from J, with 16 bases between. The CDR3 is 12 residues long. Libraries were prepared by immunoSEQ multiplex PCR; TCRdb keeps only in-frame clonotypes and omits some of them. The sample has some 78,000 clones; 70% to 90% are singletons. The input for sequencing was peripheral blood, taken before any cancer treatment. This chain joins TRBV25-1 and TRBJ2-1; TRBD2 is a possible D gene (5 bases). This sequence originates from a man between 40 and 75 years old with stage I lung adenocarcinoma. CDR3 residues: CASTAGDLGQFF. The CDR3, as DNA: TGTGCCAGCACCGCCGGGGATTTAGGGCAGTTCTTC.